This T cell receptor (beta chain) comes out of a study of low-dose radiotherapy and immunotherapy resistance in tumors. Study-level background: A dose of 1 Gy per fraction every two weeks went to Cohort 2, totaling 13 Gy over 26 weeks. Both drugs were delivered intravenously to patients (nivolumab 240 mg every two weeks and ipilimumab 1 mg/kg every six weeks).

Time point in this sample: before trial treatment. Every donor's regimen consisted of nivolumab, ipilimumab, aspirin, low-dose cyclophosphamide and low-dose radiotherapy. CDR3 size: 11 residues. Per germline, CDR1 SGHTA and CDR2 FQGNSA. V dropped 2 bases and J dropped 8 bases, with 4 bases sitting between them. This clonotype was seen ten or more times. Alpha- and beta-chain coverage of first-strand cDNA came from TRAV- and TRBV-specific primers. Amplification, which lasted around 18 PCR cycles, used a constant-region primer and V-primer adapter to amplify TCRs. In TCRdb, the reads were re-called with MiXCR into one record per CDR3 protein. This sample yields 80,000 to 95,000 distinct CDR3 sequences, of which roughly 9% are seen a single time; roughly 1% belongs to the top ten.

This TCR derives from a male donor with prostate cancer. The chain joins TRBV7-2 to TRBJ2-1; D gene unclear. Sequencing used PBMCs, obtained before treatment. The CDR3 protein is CASSLTYEQFF. DNA of the CDR3: TGTGCCAGCAGCTTAACCTATGAGCAGTTCTTC.